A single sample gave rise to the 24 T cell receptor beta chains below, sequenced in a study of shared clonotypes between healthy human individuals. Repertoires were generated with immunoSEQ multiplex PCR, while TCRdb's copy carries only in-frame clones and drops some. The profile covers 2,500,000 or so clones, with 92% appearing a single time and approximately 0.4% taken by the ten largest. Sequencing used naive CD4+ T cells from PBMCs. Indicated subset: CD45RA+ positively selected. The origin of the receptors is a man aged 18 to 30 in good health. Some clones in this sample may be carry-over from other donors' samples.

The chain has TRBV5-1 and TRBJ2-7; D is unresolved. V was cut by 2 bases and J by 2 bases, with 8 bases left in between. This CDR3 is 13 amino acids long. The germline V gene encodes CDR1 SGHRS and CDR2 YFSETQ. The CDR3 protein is CASSFQVTYEQYF. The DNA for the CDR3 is TGCGCCAGCAGCTTTCAGGTAACCTACGAGCAGTACTTC.

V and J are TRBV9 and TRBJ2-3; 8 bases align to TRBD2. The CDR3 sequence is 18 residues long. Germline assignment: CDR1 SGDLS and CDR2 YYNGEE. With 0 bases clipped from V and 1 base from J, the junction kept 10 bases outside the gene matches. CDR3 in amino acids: CASSVVSGSGSGTDTQYF. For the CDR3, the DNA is TGTGCCAGCAGCGTAGTCAGCGGGAGTGGTAGTGGCACAGATACGCAGTATTTT.

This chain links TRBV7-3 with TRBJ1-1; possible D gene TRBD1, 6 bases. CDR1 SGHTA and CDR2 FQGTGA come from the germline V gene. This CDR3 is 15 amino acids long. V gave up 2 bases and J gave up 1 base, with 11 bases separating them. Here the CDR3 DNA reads TGTGCCAGCAGCTTACTTACGACAGGGAACACTGAAGCTTTCTTT. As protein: CASSLLTTGNTEAFF.

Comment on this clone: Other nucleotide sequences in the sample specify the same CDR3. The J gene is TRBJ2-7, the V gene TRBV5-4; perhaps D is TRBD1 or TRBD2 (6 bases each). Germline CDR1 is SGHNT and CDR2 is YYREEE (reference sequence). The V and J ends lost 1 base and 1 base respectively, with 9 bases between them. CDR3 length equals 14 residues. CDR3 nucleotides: TGTGCCAGCAGCTTGCTAGGGGGGTCCTACGAGCAGTACTTC. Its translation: CASSLLGGSYEQYF.

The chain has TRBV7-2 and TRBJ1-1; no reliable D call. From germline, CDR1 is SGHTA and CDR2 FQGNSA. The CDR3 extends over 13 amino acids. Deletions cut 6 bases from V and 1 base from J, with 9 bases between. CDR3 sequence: CASSPVGNTEAFF. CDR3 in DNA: TGTGCCAGCAGTCCAGTAGGGAACACTGAAGCTTTCTTT. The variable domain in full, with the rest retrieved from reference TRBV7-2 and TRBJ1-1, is GAGVSQSPSNKVTEKGKDVELRCDPISGHTALYWYRQSLGQGLEFLIYFQGNSAPDKSGLPSDRFSAERTGGSVSTLTIQRTQQEDSAVYLCASSPVGNTEAFFGQGTRLTVV.

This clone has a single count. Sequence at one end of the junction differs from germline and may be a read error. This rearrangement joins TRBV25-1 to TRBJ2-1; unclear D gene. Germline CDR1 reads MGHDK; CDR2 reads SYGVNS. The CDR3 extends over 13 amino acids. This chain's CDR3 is CASNTGYYDEQFF. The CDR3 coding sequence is TGTGCCAGCAACACCGGATACTACGATGAGCAGTTCTTC.

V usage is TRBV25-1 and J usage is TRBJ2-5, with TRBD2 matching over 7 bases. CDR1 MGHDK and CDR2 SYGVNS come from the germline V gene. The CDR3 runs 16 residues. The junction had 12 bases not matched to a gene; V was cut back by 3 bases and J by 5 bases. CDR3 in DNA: TGTGCCAGCAGTGACCCCACGGCGGGAGAGGGGGAGACCCAGTACTTC. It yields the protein CASSDPTAGEGETQYF.

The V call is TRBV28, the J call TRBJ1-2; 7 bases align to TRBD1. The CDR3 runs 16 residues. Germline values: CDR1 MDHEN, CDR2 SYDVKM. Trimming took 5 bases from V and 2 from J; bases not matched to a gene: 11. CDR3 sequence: CASSAQPGTDNYGYTF. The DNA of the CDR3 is TGTGCCAGCAGTGCCCAGCCCGGGACAGACAACTATGGCTACACCTTC.

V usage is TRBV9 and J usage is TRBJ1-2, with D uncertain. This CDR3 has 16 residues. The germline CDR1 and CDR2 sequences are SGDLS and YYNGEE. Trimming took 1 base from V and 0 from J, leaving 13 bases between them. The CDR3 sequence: CASSVWTEATNYGYTF. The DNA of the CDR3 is TGTGCCAGCAGCGTATGGACGGAAGCCACTAACTATGGCTACACCTTC.

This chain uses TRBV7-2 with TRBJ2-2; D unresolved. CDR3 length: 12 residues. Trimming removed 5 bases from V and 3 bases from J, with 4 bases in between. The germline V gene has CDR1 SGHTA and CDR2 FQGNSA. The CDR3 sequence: CASSRDTGELFF. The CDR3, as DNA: TGTGCCAGCAGCCGGGACACCGGGGAGCTGTTTTTT.

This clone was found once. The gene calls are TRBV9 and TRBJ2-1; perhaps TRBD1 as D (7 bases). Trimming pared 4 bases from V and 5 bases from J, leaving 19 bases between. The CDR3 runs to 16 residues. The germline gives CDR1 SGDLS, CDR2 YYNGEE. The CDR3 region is CASSPGGTARNNEQFF. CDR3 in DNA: TGTGCCAGCAGCCCCGGAGGGACAGCGAGAAACAATGAGCAGTTCTTC.

The CDR3 nucleotides read TGTGCCAGCAGCCAAAAGGGGACGGACGCGGGAGGGCGTTACGGGGAGCTGTTTTTT. Translated, it gives CASSQKGTDAGGRYGELFF. V and J are TRBV14 and TRBJ2-2; TRBD2 agrees at 9 bases. This CDR3 has 19 residues. The V and J ends lost 2 bases and 7 bases, in that order; junction bases with no gene match: 17. CDR1 and CDR2 (germline): SGHDN, FVKESK.

CDR3 nucleotides: TGTGCCAGCAGCTGGGAAGGAGATACGCAGTATTTT. As protein: CASSWEGDTQYF. The V call is TRBV7-2, the J call TRBJ2-3; D remains unclear. V lost 4 bases and J 5 bases, leaving 7 bases between the germline ends. CDR1 and CDR2 from the germline V gene are SGHTA and FQGNSA. This CDR3 is built from 12 residues. The entire variable domain, with the rest obtained from reference TRBV7-2 and TRBJ2-3, is as follows: GAGVSQSPSNKVTEKGKDVELRCDPISGHTALYWYRQSLGQGLEFLIYFQGNSAPDKSGLPSDRFSAERTGGSVSTLTIQRTQQEDSAVYLCASSWEGDTQYFGPGTRLTVL.

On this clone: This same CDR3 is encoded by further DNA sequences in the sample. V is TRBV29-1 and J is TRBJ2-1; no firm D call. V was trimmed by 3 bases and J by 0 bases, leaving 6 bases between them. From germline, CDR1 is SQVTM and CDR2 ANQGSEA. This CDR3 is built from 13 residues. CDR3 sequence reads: CSVDSSSYNEQFF. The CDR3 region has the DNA TGCAGCGTTGATTCGAGCTCCTACAATGAGCAGTTCTTC.

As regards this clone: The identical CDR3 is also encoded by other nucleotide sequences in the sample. The CDR3 sequence: CASSRGAQETQYF. The CDR3 coding sequence is TGTGCCAGCAGCCGTGGTGCACAAGAGACCCAGTACTTC. This rearrangement joins TRBV11-2 to TRBJ2-5; D uncertain. With 5 bases removed from V and 2 bases from J, the gap between germline ends came to 9 bases. Germline values: CDR1 SGHAT, CDR2 FQNNGV. This CDR3 has 13 amino acids.

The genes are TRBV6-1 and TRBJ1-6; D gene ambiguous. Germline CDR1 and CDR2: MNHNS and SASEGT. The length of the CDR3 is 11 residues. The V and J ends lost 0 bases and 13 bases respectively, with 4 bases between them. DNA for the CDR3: TGTGCCAGCAGTGAAGCTCTCCCCCTCCACTTT. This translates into CASSEALPLHF.

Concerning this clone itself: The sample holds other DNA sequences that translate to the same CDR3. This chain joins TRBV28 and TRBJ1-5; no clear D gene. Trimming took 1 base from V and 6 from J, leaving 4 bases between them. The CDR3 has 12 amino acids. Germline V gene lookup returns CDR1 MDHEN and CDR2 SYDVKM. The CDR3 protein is CASSLLFQPQHF. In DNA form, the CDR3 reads TGTGCCAGCAGTTTATTATTTCAGCCCCAGCATTTT.

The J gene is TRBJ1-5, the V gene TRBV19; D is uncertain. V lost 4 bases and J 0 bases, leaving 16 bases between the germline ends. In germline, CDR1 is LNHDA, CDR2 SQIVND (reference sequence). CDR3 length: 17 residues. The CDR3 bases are TGTGCCAGTAGTAGTAAGAGTAGGGCGGATAGCAATCAGCCCCAGCATTTT. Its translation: CASSSKSRADSNQPQHF.

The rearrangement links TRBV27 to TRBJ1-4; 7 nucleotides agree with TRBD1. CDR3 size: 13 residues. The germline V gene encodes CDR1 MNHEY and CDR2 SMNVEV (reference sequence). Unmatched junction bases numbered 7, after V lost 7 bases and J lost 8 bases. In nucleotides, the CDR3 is TGTGCCAGCAAGGGGAGGGGGCCGGAAAAACTGTTTTTT. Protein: CASKGRGPEKLFF.

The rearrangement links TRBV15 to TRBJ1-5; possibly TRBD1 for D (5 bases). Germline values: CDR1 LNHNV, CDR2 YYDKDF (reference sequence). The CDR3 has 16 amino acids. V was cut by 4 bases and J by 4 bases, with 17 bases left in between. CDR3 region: CATSIHQGIENQPQHF. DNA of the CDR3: TGTGCCACCAGCATCCACCAGGGTATTGAGAATCAGCCCCAGCATTTT.

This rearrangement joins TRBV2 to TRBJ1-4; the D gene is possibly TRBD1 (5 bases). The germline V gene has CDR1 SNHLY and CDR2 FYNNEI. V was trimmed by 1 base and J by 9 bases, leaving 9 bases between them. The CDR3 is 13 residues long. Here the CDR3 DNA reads TGTGCCAGCAGTGAAGGACAGCCACAAAAACTGTTTTTT. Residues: CASSEGQPQKLFF.

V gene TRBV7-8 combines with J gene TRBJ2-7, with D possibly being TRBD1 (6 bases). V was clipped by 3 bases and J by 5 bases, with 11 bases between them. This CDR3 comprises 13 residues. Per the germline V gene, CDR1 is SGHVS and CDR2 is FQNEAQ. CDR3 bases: TGTGCCAGCAGCTTTACAGGGTCCAACGAGCAGTACTTC. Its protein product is CASSFTGSNEQYF.

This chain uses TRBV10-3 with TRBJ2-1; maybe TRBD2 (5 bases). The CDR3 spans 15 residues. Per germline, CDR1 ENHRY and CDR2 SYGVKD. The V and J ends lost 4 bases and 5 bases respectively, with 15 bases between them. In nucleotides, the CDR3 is TGTGCCATCAGTGCCGGGGTAGCAAAGAACAATGAGCAGTTCTTC. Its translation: CAISAGVAKNNEQFF.

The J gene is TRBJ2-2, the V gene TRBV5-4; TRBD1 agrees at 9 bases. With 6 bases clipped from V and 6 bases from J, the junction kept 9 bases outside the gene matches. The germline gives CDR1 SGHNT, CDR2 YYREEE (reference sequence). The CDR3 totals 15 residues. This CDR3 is CASIGGQGYAGELFF. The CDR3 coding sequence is TGTGCCAGCATTGGCGGACAGGGGTATGCCGGGGAGCTGTTTTTT.